Listed below are T cell receptor beta chains from one sample, sequenced in a study of high-grade serous ovarian cancer treatment subgroups. TCRdb's copy holds only in-frame clones and misses some; the assay was immunoSEQ multiplex PCR. This sample has approximately 3,100 clones, with 80% found just once. Specimen: tumor tissue. The receptor source for this set is a human donor with high-grade serous ovarian cancer. Both conserved end residues are part of each CDR3. A D gene is named only where the DNA matches it firmly. Rows may omit the clone size; those that give it use once, few, many or a size class.

D gene | CDR3 length | clone size | J gene | V gene | CDR3 protein | CDR3 DNA
NA | 14 | few | TRBJ2-7 | TRBV10-3 | CAISESGAQREQYF | TGTGCCATCAGTGAGTCGGGGGCGCAACGCGAGCAGTACTTC
NA | 15 | few | TRBJ1-1 | TRBV4-1 | CASRREAAPSTEAFF | TGCGCCAGCAGAAGGGAAGCGGCCCCGAGTACGGAAGCTTTCTTT
NA | 15 | NA | TRBJ2-5 | TRBV7-9 | CASSYLGRGEETQYF | TGTGCCAGCAGCTATCTCGGACGAGGTGAAGAGACCCAGTACTTC
TRBD1 | 15 | NA | TRBJ2-3 | TRBV28 | CASSNRDSGTDTQYF | TGTGCCAGCAGTAACCGGGACAGCGGCACAGATACGCAGTATTTT
NA | 15 | NA | TRBJ2-7 | TRBV6-5 | CASSPTRGLGYEQYF | TGTGCCAGCAGTCCAACAAGGGGATTAGGCTACGAGCAGTACTTC
NA | 14 | NA | TRBJ2-3 | TRBV7-3 | CASSRGRNTDTQYF | TGTGCCAGCAGCCGAGGGAGGAACACAGATACGCAGTATTTT
NA | 14 | NA | TRBJ1-6 | TRBV6-1 | CASSEVGKNSPLHF | TGTGCCAGCAGTGAAGTCGGGAAGAATTCACCCCTCCACTTT
NA | 13 | few | TRBJ1-5 | TRBV29-1 | CSVRDNYNQPQHF | TGCAGCGTCCGGGACAACTACAATCAGCCCCAGCATTTT
TRBD1 | 14 | once | TRBJ2-7 | TRBV11-3 | CASSPGQGVHEQYF | TGTGCCAGCAGCCCGGGACAGGGGGTACACGAGCAGTACTTC
NA | 14 | NA | TRBJ2-1 | TRBV9 | CASSVRDAYNEQFF | TGTGCCAGCAGCGTGAGGGACGCCTACAATGAGCAGTTCTTC
NA | 13 | NA | TRBJ1-1 | TRBV7-9 | CASSLEFSGEAFF | TGTGCCAGCAGCTTAGAATTTTCAGGTGAAGCTTTCTTT
NA | 15 | NA | TRBJ2-3 | TRBV7-8 | CASRVGAQVTDTQYF | TGTGCCAGCAGAGTAGGGGCGCAGGTTACAGATACGCAGTATTTT
NA | 15 | NA | TRBJ2-1 | TRBV28 | CASSFRGVGNNEQFF | TGTGCCAGCAGTTTCCGGGGAGTGGGCAACAATGAGCAGTTCTTC
TRBD1 | 15 | NA | TRBJ1-4 | TRBV2 | CASSDPTGGDEKLFF | TGTGCCAGCAGTGACCCAACAGGGGGAGATGAAAAACTGTTTTTT
NA | 16 | NA | TRBJ2-7 | TRBV28 | CASSFPSLGRYYEQYF | TGTGCCAGCAGTTTTCCCTCTCTGGGCAGGTACTACGAGCAGTACTTC
NA | 15 | NA | TRBJ2-7 | TRBV11-2 | CASSFSQGVGYEQYF | TGTGCCAGCAGCTTTTCCCAGGGTGTAGGGTACGAGCAGTACTTC
TRBD2 | 16 | NA | TRBJ2-7 | TRBV7-2 | CASSLVPSGSTNEQYF | TGTGCCAGCAGCTTAGTCCCTAGCGGGAGTACCAACGAGCAGTACTTC
NA | 18 | once | TRBJ2-6 | TRBV6-7 | CASRHPGFDPSGANVLTF | TGTGCCAGCAGACACCCAGGGTTTGACCCGTCTGGGGCCAACGTCCTGACTTTC